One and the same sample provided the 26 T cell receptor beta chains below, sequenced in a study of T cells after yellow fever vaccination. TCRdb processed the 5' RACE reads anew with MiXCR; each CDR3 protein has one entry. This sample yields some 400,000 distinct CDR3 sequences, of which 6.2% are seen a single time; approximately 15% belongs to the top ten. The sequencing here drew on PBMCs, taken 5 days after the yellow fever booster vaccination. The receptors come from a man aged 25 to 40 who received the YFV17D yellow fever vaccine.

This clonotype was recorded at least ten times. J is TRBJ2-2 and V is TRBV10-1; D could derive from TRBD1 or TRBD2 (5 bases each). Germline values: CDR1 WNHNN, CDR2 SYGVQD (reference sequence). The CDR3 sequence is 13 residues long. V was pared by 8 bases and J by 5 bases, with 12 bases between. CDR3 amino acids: CASGGELTGELFF. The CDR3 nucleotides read TGCGCCAGCGGGGGAGAACTTACCGGGGAGCTGTTTTTT.

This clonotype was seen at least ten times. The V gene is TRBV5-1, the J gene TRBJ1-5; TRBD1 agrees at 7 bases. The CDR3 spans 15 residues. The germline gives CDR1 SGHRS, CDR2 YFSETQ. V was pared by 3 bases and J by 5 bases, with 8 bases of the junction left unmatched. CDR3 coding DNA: TGCGCCAGCAGCTCCAAACAGGGGAGGCATCAGCCCCAGCATTTT. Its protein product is CASSSKQGRHQPQHF.

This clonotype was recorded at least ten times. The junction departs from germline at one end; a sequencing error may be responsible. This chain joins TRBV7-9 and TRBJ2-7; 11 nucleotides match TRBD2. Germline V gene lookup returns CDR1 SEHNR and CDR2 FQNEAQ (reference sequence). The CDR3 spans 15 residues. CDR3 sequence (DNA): TGTGCCAGCAGTTTAGCGGGAGGGAGCTCCTACGAGCAGTACTTC. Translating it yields CASSLAGGSSYEQYF.

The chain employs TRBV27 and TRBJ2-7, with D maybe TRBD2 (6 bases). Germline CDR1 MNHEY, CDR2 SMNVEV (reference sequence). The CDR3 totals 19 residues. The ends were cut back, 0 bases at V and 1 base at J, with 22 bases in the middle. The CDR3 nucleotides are TGTGCCAGCAGTTTATCGATTGCAGCCCCCGGTAGCGGTTCCTACGAGCAGTACTTC. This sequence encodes CASSLSIAAPGSGSYEQYF.

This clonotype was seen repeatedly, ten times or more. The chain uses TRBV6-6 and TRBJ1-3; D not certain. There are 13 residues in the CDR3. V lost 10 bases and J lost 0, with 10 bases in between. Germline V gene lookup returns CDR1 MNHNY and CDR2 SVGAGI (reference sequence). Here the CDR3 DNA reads TGTGCCACCCGCGTGGACTCTGGAAACACCATATATTTT. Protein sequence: CATRVDSGNTIYF.

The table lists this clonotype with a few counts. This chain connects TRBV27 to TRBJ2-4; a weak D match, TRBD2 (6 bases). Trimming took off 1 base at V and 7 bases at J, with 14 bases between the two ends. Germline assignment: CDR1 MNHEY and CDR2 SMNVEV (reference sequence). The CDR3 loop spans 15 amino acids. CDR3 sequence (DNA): TGTGCCAGCAGTTTATTCTTTAGCGGCCGGAACATTCAGTACTTC. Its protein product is CASSLFFSGRNIQYF.

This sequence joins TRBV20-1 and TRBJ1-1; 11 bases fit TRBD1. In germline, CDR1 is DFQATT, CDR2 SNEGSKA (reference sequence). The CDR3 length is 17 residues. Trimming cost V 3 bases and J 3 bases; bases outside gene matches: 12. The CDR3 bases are TGCAGTGCTAGTTCCGGACAGGGGGCAGTAAGGTACACTGAAGCTTTCTTT. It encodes CSASSGQGAVRYTEAFF.

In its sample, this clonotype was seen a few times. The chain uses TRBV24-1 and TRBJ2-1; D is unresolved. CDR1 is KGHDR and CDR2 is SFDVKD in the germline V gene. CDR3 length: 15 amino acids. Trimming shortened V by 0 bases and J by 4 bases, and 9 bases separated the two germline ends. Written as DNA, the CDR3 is TGTGCCACCAGTGATTTGCCCGGACCTTACAATGAGCAGTTCTTC. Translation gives CATSDLPGPYNEQFF.

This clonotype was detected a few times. DNA of the CDR3: TGTGCCATCAGTGGAAGACAGGGGGAGAACACCGGGGAGCTGTTTTTT. Its protein product is CAISGRQGENTGELFF. The chain recombines TRBV10-3 with TRBJ2-2, with 9 nucleotides matching TRBD1. The CDR3 sequence is 16 residues long. V lost 4 bases and J lost 1; bases outside the gene matches: 4. Germline CDR1 and CDR2: ENHRY and SYGVKD.

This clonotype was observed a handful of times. CDR3 in DNA: TGCGCCAGCAGCTTGGGGACAGGGGGGCAGCCCCAGCATTTT. This encodes CASSLGTGGQPQHF. The rearrangement uses TRBV5-1 and TRBJ1-5; TRBD1 aligns across 10 bases. Looked up from germline, CDR1 is SGHRS and CDR2 is YFSETQ. The CDR3 has 14 amino acids. With 0 bases clipped from V and 7 bases from J, the junction kept 1 base outside the gene matches.

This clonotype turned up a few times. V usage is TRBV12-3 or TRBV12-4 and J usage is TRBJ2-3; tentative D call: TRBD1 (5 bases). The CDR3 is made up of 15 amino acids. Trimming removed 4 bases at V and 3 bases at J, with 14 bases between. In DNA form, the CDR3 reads TGTGCCAGCAGTTCCCCTAGGGGCGGAACAGATACGCAGTATTTT. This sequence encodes CASSSPRGGTDTQYF.

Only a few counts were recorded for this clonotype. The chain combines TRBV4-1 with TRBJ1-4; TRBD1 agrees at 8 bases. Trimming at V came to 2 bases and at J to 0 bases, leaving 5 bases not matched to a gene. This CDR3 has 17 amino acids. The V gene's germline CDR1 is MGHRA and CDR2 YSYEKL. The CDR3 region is CASSQRQGTATNEKLFF. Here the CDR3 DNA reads TGCGCCAGCAGCCAACGACAGGGGACTGCAACTAATGAAAAACTGTTTTTT.

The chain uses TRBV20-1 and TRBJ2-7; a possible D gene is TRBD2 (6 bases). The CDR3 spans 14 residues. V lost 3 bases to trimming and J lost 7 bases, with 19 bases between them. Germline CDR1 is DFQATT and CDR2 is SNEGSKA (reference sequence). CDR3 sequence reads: CSARTDWRAIEQYF. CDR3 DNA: TGCAGTGCTAGGACAGACTGGAGGGCCATTGAGCAGTACTTC.

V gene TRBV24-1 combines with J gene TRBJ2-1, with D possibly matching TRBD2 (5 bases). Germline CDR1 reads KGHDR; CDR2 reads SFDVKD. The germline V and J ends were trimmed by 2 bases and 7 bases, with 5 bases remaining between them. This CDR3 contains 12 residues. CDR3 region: CATSDWRNEQFF. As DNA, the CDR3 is TGTGCCACCAGTGATTGGAGGAATGAGCAGTTCTTC.

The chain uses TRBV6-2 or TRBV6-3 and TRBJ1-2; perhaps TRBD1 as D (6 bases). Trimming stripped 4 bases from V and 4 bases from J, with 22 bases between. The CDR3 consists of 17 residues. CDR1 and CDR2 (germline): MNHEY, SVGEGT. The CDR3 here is CASSSTGTTNPLYGYTF. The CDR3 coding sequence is TGTGCCAGCAGTTCCACCGGGACAACCAACCCCCTCTATGGCTACACCTTC.

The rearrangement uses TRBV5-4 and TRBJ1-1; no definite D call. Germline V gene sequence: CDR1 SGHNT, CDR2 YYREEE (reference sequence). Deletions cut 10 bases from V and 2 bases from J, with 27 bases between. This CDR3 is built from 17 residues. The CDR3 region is CASRPSFRMARNTEAFF. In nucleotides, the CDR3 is TGTGCCTCTCGTCCAAGCTTCCGGATGGCACGCAACACTGAAGCTTTCTTT.

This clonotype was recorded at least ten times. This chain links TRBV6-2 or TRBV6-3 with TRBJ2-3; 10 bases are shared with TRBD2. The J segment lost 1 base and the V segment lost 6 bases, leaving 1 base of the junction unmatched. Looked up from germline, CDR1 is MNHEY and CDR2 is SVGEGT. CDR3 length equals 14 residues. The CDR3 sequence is CASSGLAGTDTQYF. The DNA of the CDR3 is TGTGCCAGCAGCGGACTAGCGGGCACAGATACGCAGTATTTT.

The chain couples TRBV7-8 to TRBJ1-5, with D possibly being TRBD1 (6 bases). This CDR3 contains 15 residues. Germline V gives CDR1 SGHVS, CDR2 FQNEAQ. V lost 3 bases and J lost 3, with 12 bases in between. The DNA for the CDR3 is TGTGCCAGCAGCTTGGGGACAAGGAACAATCAGCCCCAGCATTTT. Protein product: CASSLGTRNNQPQHF.

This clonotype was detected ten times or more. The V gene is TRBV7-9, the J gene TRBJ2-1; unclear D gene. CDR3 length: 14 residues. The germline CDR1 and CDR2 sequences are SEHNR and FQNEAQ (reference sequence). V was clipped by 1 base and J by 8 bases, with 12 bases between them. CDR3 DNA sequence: TGTGCCAGCAGCTTAGTGGCTCCGGGCGATGAGCAGTTCTTC. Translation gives CASSLVAPGDEQFF. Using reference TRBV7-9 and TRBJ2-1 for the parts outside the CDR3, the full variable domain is DTGVSQNPRHKITKRGQNVTFRCDPISEHNRLYWYRQTLGQGPEFLTYFQNEAQLEKSRLLSDRFSAERPKGSFSTLEIQRTEQGDSAMYLCASSLVAPGDEQFFGPGTRLTVL.

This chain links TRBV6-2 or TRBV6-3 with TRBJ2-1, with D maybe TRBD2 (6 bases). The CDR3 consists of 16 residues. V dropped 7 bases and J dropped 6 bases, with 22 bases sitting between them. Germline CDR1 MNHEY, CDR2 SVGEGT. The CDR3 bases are TGTGCCAGCACCCAACCGTGGGGGAGGAGGAGCAATGAGCAGTTCTTC. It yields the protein CASTQPWGRRSNEQFF.

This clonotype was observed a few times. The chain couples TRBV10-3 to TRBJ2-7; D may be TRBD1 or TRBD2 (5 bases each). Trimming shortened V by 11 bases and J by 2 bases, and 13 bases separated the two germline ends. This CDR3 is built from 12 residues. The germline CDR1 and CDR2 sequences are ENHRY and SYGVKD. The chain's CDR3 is CAVRDLAYEQYF. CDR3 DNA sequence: TGTGCCGTACGGGACCTAGCCTACGAGCAGTACTTC.

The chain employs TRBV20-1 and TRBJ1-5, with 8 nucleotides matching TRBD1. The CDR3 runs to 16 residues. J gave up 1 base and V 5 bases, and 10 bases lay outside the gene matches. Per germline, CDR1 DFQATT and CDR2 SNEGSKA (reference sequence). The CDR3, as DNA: TGCAGTGCTGCTACAGGGGGTAGTAACAGCAATCAGCCCCAGCATTTT. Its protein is CSAATGGSNSNQPQHF.

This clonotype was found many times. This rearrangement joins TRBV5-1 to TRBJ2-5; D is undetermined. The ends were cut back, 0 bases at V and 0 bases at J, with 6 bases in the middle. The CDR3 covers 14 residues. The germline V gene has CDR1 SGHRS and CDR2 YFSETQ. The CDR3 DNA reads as TGCGCCAGCAGCTTGGGGCAGTACCAAGAGACCCAGTACTTC. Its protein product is CASSLGQYQETQYF. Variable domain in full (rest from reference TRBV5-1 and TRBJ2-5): KAGVTQTPRYLIKTRGQQVTLSCSPISGHRSVSWYQQTPGQGLQFLFEYFSETQRNKGNFPGRFSGRQFSNSRSEMNVSTLELGDSALYLCASSLGQYQETQYFGPGTRLLVL.

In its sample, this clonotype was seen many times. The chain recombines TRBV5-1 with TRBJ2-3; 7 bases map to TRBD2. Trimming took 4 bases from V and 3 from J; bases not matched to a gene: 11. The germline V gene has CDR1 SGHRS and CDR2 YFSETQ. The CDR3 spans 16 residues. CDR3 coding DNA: TGCGCCAGCAGCAAGACTAGCAGCCGAGGGACAGATACGCAGTATTTT. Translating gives CASSKTSSRGTDTQYF.

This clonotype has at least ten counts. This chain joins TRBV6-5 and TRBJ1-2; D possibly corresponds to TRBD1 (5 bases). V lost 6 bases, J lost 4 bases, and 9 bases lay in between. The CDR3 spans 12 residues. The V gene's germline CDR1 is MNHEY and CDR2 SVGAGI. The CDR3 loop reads CASRRQSYGYTF. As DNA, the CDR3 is TGTGCCAGCAGGCGACAGTCCTATGGCTACACCTTC.

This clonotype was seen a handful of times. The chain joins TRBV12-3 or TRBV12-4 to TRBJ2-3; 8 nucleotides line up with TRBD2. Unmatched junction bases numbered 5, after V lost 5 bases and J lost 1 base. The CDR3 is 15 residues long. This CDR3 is CASSGISGGTDTQYF. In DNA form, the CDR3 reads TGTGCCAGCAGTGGTATTAGCGGGGGCACAGATACGCAGTATTTT.